The rows below give T cell receptor beta chains drawn from one sample of a study of blood T cell repertoires in COVID-19. TCRdb's table, derived via immunoSEQ multiplex PCR, lists solely in-frame clones and lacks some. The repertoire holds 200,000 to 300,000 clones, with 70% to 85% as singletons. Sequenced: peripheral blood. These receptors all stem from a man aged 35-49 years who had recovered from COVID-19. CDR3s include the opening cysteine and the closing phenylalanine or tryptophan. D genes are given only for firm matches. Size is omitted from some rows. Given values are once, few, many or a class for expanded clones.

D gene	V gene	clone size	J gene	CDR3 length	CDR3 protein	CDR3 DNA
-	TRBV2	-	TRBJ1-2	12	CASVPDGDGYTF	TGTGCCAGCGTACCGGACGGGGATGGCTACACCTTC
-	TRBV6-6	-	TRBJ1-1	13	CASSYSSQGEAFF	TGTGCCAGCAGTTACTCGAGTCAGGGCGAAGCTTTCTTT
TRBD2	TRBV30	-	TRBJ2-3	16	CAWSKGLAASTDTQYF	TGTGCCTGGAGTAAGGGACTAGCGGCTAGCACAGATACGCAGTATTTT
TRBD1	TRBV12-5	-	TRBJ1-5	14	CASGRDRDNQPQHF	TGTGCTAGTGGTAGGGACAGGGATAATCAGCCCCAGCATTTT
-	TRBV5-6	-	TRBJ1-1	16	CASSLSTSLLNTEAFF	TGTGCCAGCAGCTTGTCCACAAGTCTTTTGAACACTGAAGCTTTCTTT
TRBD1	TRBV2	-	TRBJ1-1	14	CASSEIRGRTEAFF	TGTGCCAGCAGTGAAATCAGGGGGCGAACTGAAGCTTTCTTT
-	TRBV5-1	-	TRBJ2-3	14	CASSLGLGADTQYF	TGCGCCAGCAGCTTGGGATTGGGGGCGGATACGCAGTATTTT
-	TRBV4-3	-	TRBJ1-2	14	CASSQETGHGSYTF	TGCGCCAGCAGCCAGGAGACAGGCCACGGGAGCTACACCTTC
TRBD1	TRBV6-6	-	TRBJ1-2	13	CASSSDRDYGYTF	TGTGCCAGCAGTTCGGACAGGGACTATGGCTACACCTTC
-	TRBV3-1/TRBV3-2	-	TRBJ1-1	12	CASSQRNGGAFF	TGTGCCAGCAGCCAACGAAACGGAGGAGCTTTCTTT
-	TRBV6-5	few	TRBJ2-7	16	CASSYSRSGRPIEQYF	TGTGCCAGCAGTTACTCGAGATCGGGAAGACCCATCGAGCAGTACTTC
-	TRBV10-2	-	TRBJ1-2	14	CASSEPVRGYGYTF	TGCGCCAGCAGTGAGCCAGTTCGGGGCTATGGCTACACCTTC
TRBD2	TRBV5-1	-	TRBJ2-5	15	CASKLAGGNQETQYF	TGCGCCAGCAAACTAGCGGGAGGAAATCAAGAGACCCAGTACTTC
TRBD2	TRBV19	-	TRBJ2-3	18	CASSGGTSGTPSTDTQYF	TGTGCCAGTAGTGGCGGGACTAGCGGGACCCCTAGCACAGATACGCAGTATTTT
-	TRBV6-5	-	TRBJ2-2	15	CASSIRSGGTGELFF	TGTGCCAGCAGTATACGATCGGGTGGGACCGGGGAGCTGTTTTTT
TRBD1	TRBV18	-	TRBJ2-1	19	CASSPPSRTGGFGYNEQFF	TGTGCCAGCTCACCACCATCCAGGACAGGGGGCTTCGGCTACAATGAGCAGTTCTTC
TRBD1	TRBV29-1	-	TRBJ2-4	16	CSVEDLIGTGSNIQYF	TGCAGCGTTGAAGATCTTATTGGGACAGGGTCAAACATTCAGTACTTC
TRBD1	TRBV30	-	TRBJ1-1	13	CAWERGLGTEAFF	TGTGCCTGGGAGAGGGGGCTGGGCACTGAAGCTTTCTTT
TRBD2	TRBV4-3	few	TRBJ2-5	18	CASSQGSASGGTGETQYF	TGCGCCAGCAGCCAAGGATCGGCTAGCGGGGGTACAGGAGAGACCCAGTACTTC
TRBD1	TRBV6-5	-	TRBJ1-1	13	CASSYGLQGVAFF	TGTGCCAGCAGTTACGGTTTACAGGGGGTGGCTTTCTTT
-	TRBV5-5	-	TRBJ2-3	14	CASSPGQFTDTQYF	TGTGCCAGCAGCCCTGGACAGTTCACAGATACGCAGTATTTT
-	TRBV21-1	-	TRBJ1-4	13	CASASGSNEKLFF	TGTGCCTCTGCATCAGGATCTAATGAAAAACTGTTTTTT
TRBD2	TRBV9	once	TRBJ2-1	15	CASSVVTSGSHEQFF	TGTGCCAGCAGCGTAGTTACTAGCGGGAGCCATGAGCAGTTCTTC
-	TRBV6-4	few	TRBJ2-2	13	CASSLDGAGELFF	TGTGCCAGCAGTCTAGACGGTGCCGGGGAGCTGTTTTTT
-	TRBV10-3	-	TRBJ1-2	12	CAITAGRDGYTF	TGTGCCATCACAGCAGGGAGGGATGGCTACACCTTC
-	TRBV4-1	-	TRBJ2-7	15	CASSQEEGSSYEQYF	TGCGCCAGCAGCCAAGAGGAGGGGAGCTCCTACGAGCAGTACTTC
-	TRBV29-1	-	TRBJ2-1	14	CSVGTGAEAGAQFF	TGCAGCGTTGGTACAGGGGCTGAAGCGGGAGCCCAGTTCTTC
TRBD2	TRBV24-1	-	TRBJ2-1	16	CATSDSVGGAYNEQFF	TGTGCCACCAGTGATTCGGTCGGGGGGGCCTACAATGAGCAGTTCTTC
-	TRBV10-3	-	TRBJ2-7	12	CAISGGSHEQYF	TGTGCCATCAGCGGAGGGTCCCACGAGCAGTACTTC
TRBD1	TRBV7-8	-	TRBJ2-3	15	CASSPWTGDTDTQYF	TGTGCCAGCAGCCCTTGGACAGGGGACACAGATACGCAGTATTTT
TRBD2	TRBV5-4	-	TRBJ2-7	14	CASSPTSGVVEQYF	TGTGCCAGCAGCCCGACTAGCGGGGTTGTTGAGCAGTACTTC
-	TRBV10-3	-	TRBJ2-2	15	CAISERQGFTGELFF	TGTGCCATCAGTGAAAGGCAGGGATTCACCGGGGAGCTGTTTTTT
-	TRBV5-6	-	TRBJ2-1	15	CASSLAGQWHDEQFF	TGTGCCAGCAGCTTGGCAGGGCAGTGGCACGATGAGCAGTTCTTC
TRBD2	TRBV19	once	TRBJ2-2	15	CASSKGLAGNGELFF	TGTGCCAGTAGCAAGGGACTAGCGGGCAACGGGGAGCTGTTTTTT
TRBD1	TRBV7-4	-	TRBJ2-5	21	CASSLAPSRTGITVSRETQYF	TGTGCCAGCAGCTTAGCGCCAAGTAGGACAGGGATTACGGTGTCCCGGGAGACCCAGTACTTC
TRBD2	TRBV18	-	TRBJ2-1	17	CASSPPQTSGSHNEQFF	TGTGCCAGCTCACCACCACAGACTAGCGGGAGCCACAATGAGCAGTTCTTC
-	TRBV24-1	-	TRBJ2-5	17	CATSELERRDEKETQYF	TGTGCCACCAGTGAGCTCGAGCGGCGAGATGAGAAGGAGACCCAGTACTTC
TRBD2	TRBV7-2	-	TRBJ2-7	14	CASRIAGGSYEQYF	TGTGCCAGCAGAATAGCGGGAGGATCCTACGAGCAGTACTTC
TRBD2	TRBV19	-	TRBJ2-4	20	CASSTLRGASGVVAKNIQYF	TGTGCCAGTAGTACCCTCAGGGGTGCTAGCGGGGTGGTAGCCAAAAACATTCAGTACTTC
-	TRBV5-5	few	TRBJ2-2	15	CASSLSLAGAGELFF	TGTGCCAGCAGCTTATCTCTCGCGGGCGCCGGGGAGCTGTTTTTT
TRBD1	TRBV28	many	TRBJ1-5	15	CASTLGTGWNQPQHF	TGTGCCAGCACCTTGGGGACAGGCTGGAATCAGCCCCAGCATTTT
TRBD1	TRBV18	-	TRBJ2-7	16	CASSPLSGQASYEQYF	TGTGCCAGCTCACCACTATCGGGACAGGCATCCTACGAGCAGTACTTC
-	TRBV30	many	TRBJ1-1	14	CAWSAGSAETEAFF	TGTGCCTGGAGTGCGGGGTCCGCGGAGACTGAAGCTTTCTTT
TRBD2	TRBV5-6	-	TRBJ2-7	16	CASSWGGAVSHYEQYF	TGTGCCAGCAGTTGGGGAGGGGCTGTCTCCCATTACGAGCAGTACTTC
TRBD1	TRBV7-9	few	TRBJ1-1	16	CASSPQGATGNTEAFF	TGTGCCAGCAGCCCTCAGGGGGCGACCGGGAACACTGAAGCTTTCTTT
-	TRBV19	-	TRBJ1-5	13	CASSIRRSQPQHF	TGTGCCAGTAGTATAAGGAGGAGCCAGCCCCAGCATTTT
-	TRBV7-2	-	TRBJ2-5	13	CASTAPTGETQYF	TGTGCCAGCACCGCACCAACAGGGGAGACCCAGTACTTC
-	TRBV28	-	TRBJ2-3	15	CASSAPLAGTDTQYF	TGTGCCAGCAGTGCCCCACTAGCTGGCACAGATACGCAGTATTTT
TRBD1	TRBV2	-	TRBJ2-3	14	CASRGQGATDTQYF	TGTGCCAGCAGGGGACAGGGGGCAACAGATACGCAGTATTTT
-	TRBV25-1	-	TRBJ1-6	13	CASKTGYNSPLHF	TGTGCCAGCAAAACGGGGTATAATTCACCCCTCCACTTT
-	TRBV15	-	TRBJ2-2	14	CATSRVGGTGELFF	TGTGCCACCAGCAGAGTTGGAGGGACCGGGGAGCTGTTTTTT
-	TRBV21-1	-	TRBJ2-7	14	CAGSRGRGSYEQYF	TGTGCCGGTTCCAGGGGCCGAGGCTCCTACGAGCAGTACTTC
TRBD2	TRBV11-3	-	TRBJ2-3	19	CASSLGLLAGAIITDTQYF	TGTGCCAGCAGCTTAGGCCTTCTAGCGGGGGCGATTATCACAGATACGCAGTATTTT
TRBD1	TRBV6-2/TRBV6-3	-	TRBJ2-7	15	CASSWQGARLAEQYF	TGTGCCAGCAGTTGGCAGGGGGCGCGACTGGCCGAGCAGTACTTC
-	TRBV4-1	-	TRBJ2-1	15	CASSQRRSQLNEQFF	TGCGCCAGCAGCCAACGTAGATCCCAACTCAATGAGCAGTTCTTC
-	TRBV5-1	once	TRBJ1-3	13	CASKEPPGNTIYF	TGCGCCAGCAAGGAGCCTCCGGGGAACACCATATATTTT
-	TRBV7-2	-	TRBJ2-7	17	CASSWVRLSGYYYEQYF	TGTGCCAGCAGCTGGGTAAGGTTGAGCGGATACTACTACGAGCAGTACTTC